These 6 T cell receptor beta chains were sequenced from one sample in a study of long-term antiretroviral therapy in people with HIV. It was version v3.0 of the immunoSEQ assay that was run at survey level. Sequencing was performed with immunoSEQ multiplex PCR; in TCRdb, only in-frame clones are kept and a portion is missing. The sample holds 20,000 to 25,000 clones; roughly 80% are singletons and the top ten take around 6%. The source material was unsorted PBMCs, sampled 0.2 years after starting antiretroviral therapy. These receptors originate from a woman aged 25-40 years with HIV.

This clone was detected a few times. The rearrangement joins TRBV10-1 to TRBJ2-3; D unclear. V lost 3 bases and J lost 10, with 14 bases in between. The CDR3 sequence is 13 residues long. Germline lookup yields CDR1 WNHNN and CDR2 SYGVQD (reference sequence). CDR3 sequence: CASSDDPSTAQYF. In DNA, the CDR3 is TGCGCCAGCAGTGATGACCCCTCTACCGCGCAGTATTTT.

This clone was recorded only once. This chain joins TRBV6-5 and TRBJ2-7; TRBD2 might be the D (5 bases). The germline V gene encodes CDR1 MNHEY and CDR2 SVGAGI. V gave up 2 bases and J gave up 9 bases, with 14 bases separating them. This CDR3 comprises 13 residues. CDR3 nucleotides: TGTGCCAGCAGTTACGGGTTGGACGCGGGGCAGTACTTC. Its translation is CASSYGLDAGQYF.

The chain links TRBV6-6 to TRBJ1-5; D is perhaps TRBD1 (6 bases). V was pared by 6 bases and J by 7 bases, with 16 bases between. This CDR3 region has 14 residues. Germline V lookup: CDR1 MNHNY, CDR2 SVGAGI (reference sequence). The CDR3 region has the DNA TGTGCCAGCAGAACGGACAGCTACTACCAGCCCCAGCATTTT. It translates to CASRTDSYYQPQHF.

This rearrangement joins TRBV30 to TRBJ1-1; a weak D match, TRBD1 (5 bases). The V end was cut by 5 bases, the J end by 4 bases, with 14 bases between. Looked up from germline, CDR1 is GTSNPN and CDR2 is SVGIG (reference sequence). This CDR3 has 13 residues. The CDR3 nucleotides are TGTGCCTGGCATGGCAGGGTACCCACTGAAGCTTTCTTT. This codes for CAWHGRVPTEAFF.

The chain combines TRBV11-3 with TRBJ2-2; D is possibly TRBD2 (5 bases). The CDR3 extends over 19 amino acids. V was pared by 1 base and J by 0 bases, with 18 bases between. Germline V gene data show CDR1 as SGHNT and CDR2 as YENEEA. CDR3 nucleotides: TGTGCCAGCAGCTTAGGTCAGCTGTCGGGGATCCCGAACACCGGGGAGCTGTTTTTT. Its protein product is CASSLGQLSGIPNTGELFF.

The chain is built from TRBV19 and TRBJ1-2, with 7 nucleotides matching TRBD1. V was clipped by 7 bases and J by 1 base; unmatched bases: 6. Germline V CDR1 and CDR2: LNHDA, SQIVND (reference sequence). The CDR3 runs 14 residues. The CDR3 region has the DNA TGTGCCAGTAAAAGGACAGGTGGTAACTATGGCTACACCTTC. Translation: CASKRTGGNYGYTF.